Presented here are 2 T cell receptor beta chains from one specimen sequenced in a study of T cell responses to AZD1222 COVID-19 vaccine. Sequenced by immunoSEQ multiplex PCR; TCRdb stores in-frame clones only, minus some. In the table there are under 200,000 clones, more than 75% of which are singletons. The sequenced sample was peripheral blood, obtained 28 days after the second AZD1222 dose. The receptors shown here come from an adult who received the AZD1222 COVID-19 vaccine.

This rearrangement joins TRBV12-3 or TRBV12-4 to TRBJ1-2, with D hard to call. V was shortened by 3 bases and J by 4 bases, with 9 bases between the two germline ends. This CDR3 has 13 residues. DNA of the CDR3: TGTGCCAGCAGTTTTGACGTATTCTATGGCTACACCTTC. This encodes CASSFDVFYGYTF.

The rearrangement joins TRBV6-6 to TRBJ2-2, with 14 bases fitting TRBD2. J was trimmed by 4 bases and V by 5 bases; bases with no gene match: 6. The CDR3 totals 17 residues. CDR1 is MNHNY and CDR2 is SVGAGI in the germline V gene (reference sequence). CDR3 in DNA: TGTGCCAGCAGTCCGACTAGCGGGAGGGCCGGCACCGGGGAGCTGTTTTTT. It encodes CASSPTSGRAGTGELFF.